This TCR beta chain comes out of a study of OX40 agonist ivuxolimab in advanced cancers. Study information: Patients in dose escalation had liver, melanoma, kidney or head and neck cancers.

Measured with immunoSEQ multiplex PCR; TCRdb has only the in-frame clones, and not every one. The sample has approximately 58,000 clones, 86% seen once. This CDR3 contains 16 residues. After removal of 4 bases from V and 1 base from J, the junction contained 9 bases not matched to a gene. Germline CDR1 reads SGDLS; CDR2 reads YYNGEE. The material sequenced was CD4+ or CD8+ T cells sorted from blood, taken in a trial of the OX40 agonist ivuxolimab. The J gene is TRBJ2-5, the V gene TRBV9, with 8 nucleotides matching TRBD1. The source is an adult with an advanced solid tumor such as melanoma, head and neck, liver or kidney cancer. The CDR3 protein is CASSPRAGGSQETQYF. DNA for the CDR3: TGTGCCAGCAGCCCTCGGGCAGGGGGCTCCCAAGAGACCCAGTACTTC.